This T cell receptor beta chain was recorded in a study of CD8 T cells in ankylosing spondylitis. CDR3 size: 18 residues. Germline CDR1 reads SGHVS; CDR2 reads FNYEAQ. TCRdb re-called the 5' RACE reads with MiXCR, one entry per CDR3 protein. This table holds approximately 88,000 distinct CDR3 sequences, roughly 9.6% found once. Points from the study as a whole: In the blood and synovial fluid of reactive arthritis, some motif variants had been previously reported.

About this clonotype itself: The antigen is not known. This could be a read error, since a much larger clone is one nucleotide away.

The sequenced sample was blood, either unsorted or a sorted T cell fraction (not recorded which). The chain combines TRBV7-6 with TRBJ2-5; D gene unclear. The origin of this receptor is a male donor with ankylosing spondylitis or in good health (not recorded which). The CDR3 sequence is CVSSQIPMTSSYQETQYF. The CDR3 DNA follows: TGTGTCAGCAGCCAAATCCCCATGACAAGCAGCTACCAAGAGACCCAGTACTTC.